This T cell receptor (beta chain) derives from a study of blood T cell repertoires in COVID-19. The data were produced by immunoSEQ multiplex PCR, yet TCRdb's version contains in-frame clones alone and is incomplete. Altogether about 250,000 clones are present, roughly nine tenths being singletons, with the ten largest covering around 1.6%. Trimming left V 5 bases short and J 3 bases short, with 4 bases between. The CDR3 totals 12 residues. Germline CDR1 and CDR2: LGHDT and YNNKEL (reference sequence). This receptor was obtained from a woman between 55 and 75 years old who had recovered from COVID-19. Sequenced input: peripheral blood. The chain employs TRBV3-1 (or the pseudogene TRBV3-2) and TRBJ2-2; D not certain. CDR3 region: CASSSYTGELFF. DNA of the CDR3: TGTGCCAGCAGCTCTTACACCGGGGAGCTGTTTTTT.